The 30 T cell receptor beta chains listed next were all sequenced from one sample in a study of T cell responses to AZD1222 COVID-19 vaccine. Clones were sequenced by immunoSEQ multiplex PCR, and TCRdb holds only the in-frame ones, with some missing. The sample gives 150,000 to 200,000 clones, 80% to 95% of which show up once; over 1% is in the top ten. This sample comprised peripheral blood, obtained on day 0 of AZD1222 vaccination. These receptors were collected from an adult in good health.

The genes are TRBV10-3 and TRBJ1-6; TRBD1 might be the D (6 bases). Trimming took 3 bases from V and 7 from J, leaving 16 bases between them. The CDR3 consists of 16 residues. CDR1 is ENHRY and CDR2 is SYGVKD in the germline V gene. The CDR3 here is CAISDRRGRGNSPLHF. The CDR3 nucleotides are TGTGCCATCAGTGATAGAAGGGGGAGAGGGAATTCACCCCTCCACTTT.

The chain recombines TRBV11-2 with TRBJ1-3; D is undetermined. Trimming took 4 bases from V and 2 from J, leaving 12 bases between them. Germline CDR1 reads SGHAT; CDR2 reads FQNNGV. This CDR3 contains 15 residues. CDR3 sequence reads: CASSYDRSPGNTIYF. Here the CDR3 DNA reads TGTGCCAGCAGCTATGACCGGTCTCCTGGAAACACCATATATTTT.

The V and J genes are TRBV18 and TRBJ1-5; D is undetermined. The CDR3 spans 14 residues. With 2 bases removed from V and 7 bases from J, the gap between germline ends came to 12 bases. CDR1 is KGHSH, CDR2 LQKENI, per germline. The CDR3 protein is CASSPSSAGQPQHF. The CDR3 DNA is TGTGCCAGCTCACCATCGAGTGCGGGACAGCCCCAGCATTTT.

This sequence joins TRBV19 and TRBJ1-2; 8 bases fit TRBD1. CDR1 is LNHDA and CDR2 is SQIVND in the germline V gene (reference sequence). Trimming cost V 6 bases and J 4 bases; bases outside gene matches: 7. This CDR3 contains 14 residues. CDR3 coding DNA: TGTGCCAGTAGCGCCAGGGGGCAGGGCTATGGCTACACCTTC. This codes for CASSARGQGYGYTF.

The DNA for the CDR3 is TGCGCCAGCAGACACTATAAGGGGGCAGGGCTAACTCTGAACACTGAAGCTTTCTTT. Its translation is CASRHYKGAGLTLNTEAFF. The V and J genes are TRBV23-1 and TRBJ1-1, with TRBD1 identical over 7 bases. TRBV23-1 is labeled an ORF, and its function is uncertain. The V and J ends lost 6 bases and 0 bases, in that order; junction bases with no gene match: 19. This CDR3 region has 19 residues.

This chain joins TRBV29-1 and TRBJ1-1; 10 positions agree with TRBD1. The germline CDR1 and CDR2 sequences are SQVTM and ANQGSEA. The CDR3 is 17 amino acids. Germline trimming cut 4 bases from V and 5 bases from J; bases unmatched to any gene: 16. The DNA for the CDR3 is TGCAGCGTTGTTTTTGTTGGGACAGGGGTTACGGGAACTGAAGCTTTCTTT. This gives the protein CSVVFVGTGVTGTEAFF. The full variable domain, in which reference TRBV29-1 and TRBJ1-1 provide the parts outside the CDR3, is SAVISQKPSRDICQRGTSLTIQCQVDSQVTMMFWYRQQPGQSLTLIATANQGSEATYESGFVIDKFPISRPNLTFSTLTVSNMSPEDSSIYLCSVVFVGTGVTGTEAFFGQGTRLTVV.

The chain carries TRBV11-2 and TRBJ2-1; 9 positions agree with TRBD1. Per the germline V gene, CDR1 is SGHAT and CDR2 is FQNNGV. The CDR3 covers 13 residues. V shed 3 bases and J 8 bases; nucleotides not matched to a gene: 2. CDR3 loop: CASSFDRGYEQFF. The CDR3 nucleotides read TGTGCCAGCAGCTTCGACAGGGGGTATGAGCAGTTCTTC.

The genes are TRBV6-5 and TRBJ2-7; 8 nucleotides agree with TRBD2. CDR3 length: 15 residues. In germline, CDR1 is MNHEY, CDR2 SVGAGI. V was clipped by 4 bases and J by 0 bases; unmatched bases: 5. The CDR3 DNA sequence: TGTGCCAGCAGTTCGGGGGGGGTCCCCTCCTACGAGCAGTACTTC. It encodes CASSSGGVPSYEQYF.

This chain uses TRBV19 with TRBJ2-3, with 8 positions matching TRBD1. The CDR3 length is 13 residues. CDR1 is LNHDA and CDR2 is SQIVND in the germline V gene (reference sequence). V lost 8 bases and J lost 4; bases outside the gene matches: 5. The CDR3 nucleotides are TGTGCCAGTCGGCAGGGGGCCGCAGATACGCAGTATTTT. Its translation: CASRQGAADTQYF.

Only a few counts were recorded for this clone. The rearrangement joins TRBV4-1 to TRBJ2-5; D remains unclear. The germline V gene encodes CDR1 MGHRA and CDR2 YSYEKL. V gave up 8 bases and J gave up 1 base, with 17 bases separating them. The CDR3 runs to 15 residues. This chain's CDR3 is CASSPASRSQETQYF. Written as DNA, the CDR3 is TGCGCCAGCTCCCCGGCGTCCAGGAGCCAAGAGACCCAGTACTTC.

The V call is TRBV11-2, the J call TRBJ1-2; 7 bases are a match to TRBD1. With V trimmed by 0 bases and J by 6 bases, 10 bases remained unmatched. The CDR3 covers 16 residues. Per germline, CDR1 SGHAT and CDR2 FQNNGV. CDR3 DNA: TGTGCCAGCAGCTTAGAACGTCACAGGGGAGGAGATGGCTACACCTTC. Translating it yields CASSLERHRGGDGYTF.

The rearrangement uses TRBV5-1 and TRBJ1-5; 9 bases are shared with TRBD1. J gave up 5 bases and V 3 bases, and 0 bases lay outside the gene matches. CDR3 size: 13 residues. CDR1 and CDR2 from the germline V gene are SGHRS and YFSETQ. CDR3 loop: CASSWTGDQPQHF. DNA for the CDR3: TGCGCCAGCAGCTGGACAGGGGATCAGCCCCAGCATTTT.

CDR3 DNA sequence: TGTGCCAGCAGCTGGTACAGGAGGGGCACTGAAGCTTTCTTT. Translated, it gives CASSWYRRGTEAFF. The rearrangement uses TRBV5-6 and TRBJ1-1, with D maybe TRBD1 (5 bases). V shed 3 bases and J shed 4 bases, with 13 bases lying between them. CDR3 length: 14 residues. CDR1 SGHDT and CDR2 YYEEEE come from the germline V gene.

V and J are TRBV6-6 and TRBJ1-2, with D maybe TRBD1 (6 bases). The V gene lost 0 bases and the J gene lost 5 bases, with 13 bases spanning the gap. Per the germline V gene, CDR1 is MNHNY and CDR2 is SVGAGI (reference sequence). CDR3 length: 15 amino acids. CDR3 loop: CASSYSGRGEYGYTF. The DNA of the CDR3 is TGTGCCAGCAGTTACTCGGGCAGGGGCGAATATGGCTACACCTTC.

This chain connects TRBV11-1 to TRBJ1-5; D not certain. V dropped 3 bases and J dropped 7 bases, with 10 bases sitting between them. This CDR3 region has 13 residues. Per germline, CDR1 SGHAT and CDR2 FQDESV (reference sequence). CDR3 nucleotide sequence: TGTGCCAGCAGCTTGGATGTTGGACAGCCCCAGCATTTT. It translates to CASSLDVGQPQHF. The full variable domain, rest sourced from reference TRBV11-1 and TRBJ1-5, is EAEVAQSPRYKITEKSQAVAFWCDPISGHATLYWYRQILGQGPELLVQFQDESVVDDSQLPKDRFSAERLKGVDSTLKIQPAELGDSAMYLCASSLDVGQPQHFGDGTRLSIL.

This rearrangement joins TRBV7-2 to TRBJ2-5, with 7 positions matching TRBD2. V was pared by 2 bases and J by 5 bases, with 8 bases of the junction left unmatched. Germline V lookup: CDR1 SGHTA, CDR2 FQGNSA. The CDR3 spans 15 residues. In DNA, the CDR3 is TGTGCCAGCAGCTTACTAGCGGTTGGTAGGGAGACCCAGTACTTC. This translates into CASSLLAVGRETQYF. Complete variable domain (other parts from reference TRBV7-2 and TRBJ2-5): GAGVSQSPSNKVTEKGKDVELRCDPISGHTALYWYRQSLGQGLEFLIYFQGNSAPDKSGLPSDRFSAERTGGSVSTLTIQRTQQEDSAVYLCASSLLAVGRETQYFGPGTRLLVL.

The chain joins TRBV5-1 to TRBJ1-4; a weak D match, TRBD1 (5 bases). The CDR3 runs 15 residues. V was shortened by 4 bases and J by 0 bases, with 10 bases between the two germline ends. Looked up from germline, CDR1 is SGHRS and CDR2 is YFSETQ. CDR3 sequence (DNA): TGCGCCAGCAGCCTCATGACAGCAACTAATGAAAAACTGTTTTTT. As protein: CASSLMTATNEKLFF.

The chain employs TRBV9 and TRBJ2-5; TRBD2 matches at 7 bases. Germline trimming cut 2 bases from V and 7 bases from J; bases unmatched to any gene: 17. The CDR3 is 17 amino acids. Germline V CDR1 and CDR2: SGDLS, YYNGEE. CDR3 bases: TGTGCCAGCAGCGTGGAGGCGGGGGACCATCCTTTGAGGACCCAGTACTTC. Its protein is CASSVEAGDHPLRTQYF.

J is TRBJ1-1 and V is TRBV7-6; D is undetermined. The length of the CDR3 is 15 residues. Germline-derived CDR1 and CDR2 are SGHVS and FNYEAQ. V lost 1 base, J lost 5 bases, and 14 bases lay in between. The CDR3: CASSLGSGVGTEAFF. DNA of the CDR3: TGTGCCAGCAGCTTAGGTTCTGGGGTTGGGACTGAAGCTTTCTTT. Full variable domain (rest looked up from reference TRBV7-6 and TRBJ1-1): GAGVSQSPRYKVTKRGQDVALRCDPISGHVSLYWYRQALGQGPEFLTYFNYEAQQDKSGLPNDRFSAERPEGSISTLTIQRTEQRDSAMYRCASSLGSGVGTEAFFGQGTRLTVV.

This clone came up a few times. The V and J genes are TRBV6-2 or TRBV6-3 and TRBJ2-5; D is possibly TRBD2 (7 bases). Trimming took off 6 bases at V and 5 bases at J, with 22 bases between the two ends. Germline loops: CDR1 MNHEY, CDR2 SVGEGT. The CDR3 covers 16 residues. The chain's CDR3 is CASSSEGGGARETQYF. The CDR3 nucleotides read TGTGCCAGCAGCTCAGAAGGGGGGGGCGCAAGGGAGACCCAGTACTTC.

The chain recombines TRBV2 with TRBJ1-6, with a tentative D call TRBD1 (5 bases). CDR1 SNHLY and CDR2 FYNNEI come from the germline V gene. CDR3 length: 14 residues. Trimming took off 5 bases at V and 7 bases at J, with 12 bases between the two ends. CDR3 nucleotides: TGTGCCAGCAGTCGGGACCGTTTAAATTCACCCCTCCACTTT. Residues: CASSRDRLNSPLHF. The entire variable domain, with the rest obtained from reference TRBV2 and TRBJ1-6, is as follows: EPEVTQTPSHQVTQMGQEVILRCVPISNHLYFYWYRQILGQKVEFLVSFYNNEISEKSEIFDDQFSVERPDGSNFTLKIRSTKLEDSAMYFCASSRDRLNSPLHFGNGTRLTVT.

The V gene is TRBV5-1, the J gene TRBJ2-3; possibly TRBD2 for D (6 bases). The CDR3 is made up of 15 amino acids. Germline V gene sequence: CDR1 SGHRS, CDR2 YFSETQ. Trimming cost V 3 bases and J 6 bases, with 17 bases left between them. CDR3 nucleotides: TGCGCCAGCAGCTACGGGACCGGACGGGGGGATACGCAGTATTTT. Protein product: CASSYGTGRGDTQYF.

The V and J genes are TRBV5-4 and TRBJ2-3, with TRBD2 as a possible D gene (7 bases). This CDR3 has 14 residues. V gave up 0 bases and J gave up 4 bases, with 9 bases separating them. The germline CDR1 and CDR2 sequences are SGHNT and YYREEE (reference sequence). CDR3 DNA sequence: TGTGCCAGCAGCTTGGGGGGGGGCCCAGATACGCAGTATTTT. This translates into CASSLGGGPDTQYF. The full variable domain, completed using reference TRBV5-4 and TRBJ2-3, is ETGVTQSPTHLIKTRGQQVTLRCSSQSGHNTVSWYQQALGQGPQFIFQYYREEENGRGNFPPRFSGLQFPNYSSELNVNALELDDSALYLCASSLGGGPDTQYFGPGTRLTVL.

The chain recombines TRBV19 with TRBJ2-1; D could derive from TRBD1 or TRBD2 (6 bases each). Looked up from germline, CDR1 is LNHDA and CDR2 is SQIVND (reference sequence). Trimming removed 9 bases from V and 2 bases from J, with 14 bases in between. The CDR3 is 14 residues long. This CDR3 is CASNRGPAYNEQFF. CDR3 DNA: TGTGCCAGCAATCGGGGGCCCGCCTACAATGAGCAGTTCTTC.

The chain combines TRBV4-2 with TRBJ1-2, with D perhaps matching TRBD1 (5 bases). V lost 1 base and J 0 bases, leaving 6 bases between the germline ends. In germline, CDR1 is LGHNA, CDR2 YNFKEQ. The CDR3 length is 14 residues. CDR3 in DNA: TGTGCCAGCAGCCAAGGGGGGGCTAACTATGGCTACACCTTC. This encodes CASSQGGANYGYTF.

The chain links TRBV2 to TRBJ1-5; D is undetermined. V was trimmed by 1 base and J by 5 bases, leaving 9 bases between them. The V gene's germline CDR1 is SNHLY and CDR2 FYNNEI. This CDR3 is built from 14 residues. CDR3 in amino acids: CASSEVPPYQPQHF. The CDR3 DNA is TGTGCCAGCAGTGAAGTCCCACCATATCAGCCCCAGCATTTT.

This clone has a handful of counts. The chain employs TRBV6-5 and TRBJ1-5, with D perhaps TRBD1 (5 bases). This CDR3 contains 15 residues. CDR1 and CDR2 from the germline V gene are MNHEY and SVGAGI. Trimming took 5 bases from V and 1 from J, leaving 12 bases between them. The CDR3 here is CASSRARDSNQPQHF. The CDR3 coding sequence is TGTGCCAGCAGTCGTGCCCGGGACAGCAATCAGCCCCAGCATTTT.

The chain carries TRBV14 and TRBJ2-7; D may correspond to TRBD1 or TRBD2 (5 bases each). Germline CDR1 SGHDN, CDR2 FVKESK. V was clipped by 1 base and J by 9 bases, with 13 bases between them. The CDR3 is 13 amino acids. CDR3 sequence: CASSQASGTAQYF. The CDR3, as DNA: TGTGCCAGCAGCCAAGCGTCCGGGACCGCGCAGTACTTC. The entire variable domain, with the rest obtained from reference TRBV14 and TRBJ2-7, is as follows: EAGVTQFPSHSVIEKGQTVTLRCDPISGHDNLYWYRRVMGKEIKFLLHFVKESKQDESGMPNNRFLAERTGGTYSTLKVQPAELEDSGVYFCASSQASGTAQYFGPGTRLTVT.

The V and J genes are TRBV4-2 and TRBJ1-1; possible D gene TRBD1, 6 bases. The CDR3 length is 14 residues. V was trimmed by 4 bases and J by 8 bases, leaving 17 bases between them. Germline V gene lookup returns CDR1 LGHNA and CDR2 YNFKEQ. The CDR3 loop reads CASSPGGGEREAFF. Here the CDR3 DNA reads TGTGCCAGCAGCCCGGGGGGCGGGGAAAGAGAAGCTTTCTTT.

V is TRBV3-1 (or the pseudogene TRBV3-2) and J is TRBJ2-3; 7 bases match TRBD2. V lost 3 bases and J lost 0; bases outside the gene matches: 6. The CDR3 sequence is 16 residues long. CDR1 and CDR2 from the germline V gene are LGHDT and YNNKEL (reference sequence). CDR3 amino acids: CASSQTSRGSTDTQYF. In DNA form, the CDR3 reads TGTGCCAGCAGCCAGACCTCGCGGGGGAGCACAGATACGCAGTATTTT.